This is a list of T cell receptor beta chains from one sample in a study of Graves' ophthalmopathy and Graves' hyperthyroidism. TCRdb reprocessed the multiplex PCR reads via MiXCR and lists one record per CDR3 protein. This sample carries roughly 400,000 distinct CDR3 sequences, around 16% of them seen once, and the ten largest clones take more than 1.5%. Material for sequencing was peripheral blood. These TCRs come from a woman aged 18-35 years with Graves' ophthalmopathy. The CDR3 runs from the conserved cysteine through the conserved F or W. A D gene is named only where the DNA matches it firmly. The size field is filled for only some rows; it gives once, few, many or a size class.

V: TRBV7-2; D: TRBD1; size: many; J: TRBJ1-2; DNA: TGTGCCAGCAGCTTAGCCCGGGACAGGGACCCCTATGGCTACACCTTC; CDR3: CASSLARDRDPYGYTF
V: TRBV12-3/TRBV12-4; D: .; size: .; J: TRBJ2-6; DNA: TGTGCCAGCAGTTCCCGGACAGATACCTCTGGGGCCAACGTCCTGACTTTC; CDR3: CASSSRTDTSGANVLTF
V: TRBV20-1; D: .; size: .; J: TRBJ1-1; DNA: TGCAGTGCTAGAGATTTTCCCCAGGGGTTGAACACTGAAGCTTTCTTT; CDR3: CSARDFPQGLNTEAFF
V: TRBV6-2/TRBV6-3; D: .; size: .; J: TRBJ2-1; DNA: TGTGCCAGCAGTAACCGGGAGTTATACAATGAGCAGTTCTTC; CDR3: CASSNRELYNEQFF
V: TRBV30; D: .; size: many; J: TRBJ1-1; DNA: TGTGCCTGGAGTGTACAGGTGAACACTGAAGCTTTCTTT; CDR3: CAWSVQVNTEAFF
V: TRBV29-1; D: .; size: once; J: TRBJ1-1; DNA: TGCAGCGTTGCAGGTGGCCGGACTGAAGCTTTCTTT; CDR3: CSVAGGRTEAFF
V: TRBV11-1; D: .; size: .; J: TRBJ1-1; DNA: TGTGCCAGCAGCTTATACGAGGGTTGGTGGAACACTGAAGCTTTCTTT; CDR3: CASSLYEGWWNTEAFF
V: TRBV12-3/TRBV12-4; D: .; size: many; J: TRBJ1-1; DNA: TGTGCCAGCAGAGAGACAGGCGTACTTGAAGCTTTCTTT; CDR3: CASRETGVLEAFF
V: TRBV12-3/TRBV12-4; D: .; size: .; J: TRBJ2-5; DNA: TGTGCCAGCACCAACACGGCCGGAGAGACCCAGTACTTC; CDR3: CASTNTAGETQYF
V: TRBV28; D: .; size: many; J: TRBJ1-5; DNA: TGTGCCAGCAGTTTACCTCTTGGCAATCAGCCCCAGCATTTT; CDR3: CASSLPLGNQPQHF
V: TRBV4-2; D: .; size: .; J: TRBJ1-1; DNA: TGTGCCAGCAGCTCAGGAGGGGTAGGGAACACTGAAGCTTTCTTT; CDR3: CASSSGGVGNTEAFF
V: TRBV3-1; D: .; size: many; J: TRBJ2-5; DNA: TGTGCCAGCAGCAACCTAGCGCCCTTGACGACCCAGTACTTC; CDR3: CASSNLAPLTTQYF
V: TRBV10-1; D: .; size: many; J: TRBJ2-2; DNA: TGCGCCAGCAGTGCCCAGCCAGCGAACACCGGGGAGCTGTTTTTT; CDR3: CASSAQPANTGELFF
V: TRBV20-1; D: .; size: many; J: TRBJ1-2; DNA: TGCAGTGCTAGAGATGAGGAGGTCTCGGGCTATGGCTACACCTTC; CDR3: CSARDEEVSGYGYTF
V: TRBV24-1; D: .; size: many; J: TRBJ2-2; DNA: TGTGCCACCAGTGAAGGGGTCACCGGGGAGCTGTTTTTT; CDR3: CATSEGVTGELFF
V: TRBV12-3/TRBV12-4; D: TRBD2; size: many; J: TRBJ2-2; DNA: TGTGCCAGCAGCCGAGCCCCCGGGACTAGCGGACGCCGGGAGCTGTTTTTT; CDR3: CASSRAPGTSGRRELFF
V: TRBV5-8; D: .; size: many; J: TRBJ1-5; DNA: TGTGCCAGCAGCGGAAGGGGGAATCAGCCCCAGCATTTT; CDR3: CASSGRGNQPQHF
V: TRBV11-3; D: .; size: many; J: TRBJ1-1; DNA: TGTGCCAGCAGCTCCAGGGGTTTTGGCACTGAAGCTTTCTTT; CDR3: CASSSRGFGTEAFF
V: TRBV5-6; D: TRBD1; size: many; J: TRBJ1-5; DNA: TGTGCCAGCAGCAAAGGACAGGGGGATCAGCCCCAGCATTTT; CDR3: CASSKGQGDQPQHF
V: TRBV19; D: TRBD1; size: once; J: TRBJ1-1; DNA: TGTGCCAGTAGAGAGGGACAGAAGACTTTCTTT; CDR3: CASREGQKTFF
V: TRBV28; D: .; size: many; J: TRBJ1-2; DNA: TGTGCCAGCAGTTTAATCGGGATGGGTGGCTACACCTTC; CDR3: CASSLIGMGGYTF
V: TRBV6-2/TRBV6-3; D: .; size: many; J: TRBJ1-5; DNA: TGTGCCAGCAGTTATATGGAGGGATCCAATCAGCCCCAGCATTTT; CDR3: CASSYMEGSNQPQHF
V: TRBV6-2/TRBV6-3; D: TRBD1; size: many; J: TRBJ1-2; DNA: TGTGCCAGCAGAGCGGGACAGGAGGGGGGCTACACCTTC; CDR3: CASRAGQEGGYTF
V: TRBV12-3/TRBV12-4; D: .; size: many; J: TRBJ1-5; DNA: TGTGCCAGCAGTACACAGGGTGGGCAGCCCCAGCATTTT; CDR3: CASSTQGGQPQHF
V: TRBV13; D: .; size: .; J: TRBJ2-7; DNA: TGTGCCAGCAGCGGACACAGGGTTCAGGACGAGCAGTACTTC; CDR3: CASSGHRVQDEQYF
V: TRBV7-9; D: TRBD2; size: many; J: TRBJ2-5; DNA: TGTGCCAGCAGCTGGGCGGTCTCGGGAGGGGAGACCCAGTACTTC; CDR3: CASSWAVSGGETQYF
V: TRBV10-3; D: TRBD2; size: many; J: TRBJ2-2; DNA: TGTGCCACCGAACCGGGACTAGACGCCGGGGAGCTGTTTTTT; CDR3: CATEPGLDAGELFF
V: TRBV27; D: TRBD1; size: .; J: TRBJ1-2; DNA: TGTGCCAGCAGCAAGGGACAGGGGGCGCAGGGCTACACCTTC; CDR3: CASSKGQGAQGYTF
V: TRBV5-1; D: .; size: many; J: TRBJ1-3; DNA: TGCGCCAGCAGCTTGGCCGGGAGAATATCGCCTGGAAACACCATATATTTT; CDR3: CASSLAGRISPGNTIYF
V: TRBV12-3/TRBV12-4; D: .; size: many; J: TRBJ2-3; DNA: TGTGCCAGCAGTTTCGGCCCCCTCTTAGCAGGGAAAGATACGCAGTATTTT; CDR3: CASSFGPLLAGKDTQYF
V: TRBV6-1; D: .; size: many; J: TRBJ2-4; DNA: TGTGCCAGCAGTCCAACGACCGGGGAGCGGGCCAAAAACATTCAGTACTTC; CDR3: CASSPTTGERAKNIQYF
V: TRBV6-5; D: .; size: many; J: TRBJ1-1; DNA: TGTGCCAGCAGTTACGTAGGTGGGGGCCTCGCGACTGAAGCTTTCTTT; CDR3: CASSYVGGGLATEAFF
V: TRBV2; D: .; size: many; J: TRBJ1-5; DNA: TGTGCCAGTCAAGGGGGGAATCAGCCCCAGCATTTT; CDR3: CASQGGNQPQHF
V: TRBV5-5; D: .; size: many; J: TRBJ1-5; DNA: TGTGCCAGCAGTCGAGAGGTGCGTGGACTTCAGGCCCAGCATTTT; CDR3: CASSREVRGLQAQHF
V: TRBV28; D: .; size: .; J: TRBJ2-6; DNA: TGTGCCAGCAGTTCCCCCAGGTCGGCTGGGGCCAACGTCCTGACTTTC; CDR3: CASSSPRSAGANVLTF
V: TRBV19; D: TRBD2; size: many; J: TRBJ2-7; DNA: TGTGCCAGTAGCAAAGGACTAGCGGGAGGGTACGAGCAGTACTTC; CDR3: CASSKGLAGGYEQYF
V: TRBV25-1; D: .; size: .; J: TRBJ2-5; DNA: TGTGCCAGCAGTGGGGGGGGGCCGGGAGAAGAGACCCAGTACTTC; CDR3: CASSGGGPGEETQYF
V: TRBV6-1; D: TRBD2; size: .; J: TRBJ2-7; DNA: TGTGCCAGCAGTGGCGGACTAGCGAGAACCTACGAGCAGTACTTC; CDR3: CASSGGLARTYEQYF
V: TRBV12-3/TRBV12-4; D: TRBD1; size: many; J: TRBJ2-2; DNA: TGTGCCAGCAGTTTCGGACAGGACGGGTACACCGGGGAGCTGTTTTTT; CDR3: CASSFGQDGYTGELFF
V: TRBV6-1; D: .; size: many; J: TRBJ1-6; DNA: TGTGCCAGCAGTGGCCGCTCAGGGGATTCACCCCTCCACTTT; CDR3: CASSGRSGDSPLHF
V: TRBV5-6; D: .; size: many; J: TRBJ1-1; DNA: TGTGCCAGCAGCTTAGGAGGCTACGGCACTGAAGCTTTCTTT; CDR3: CASSLGGYGTEAFF
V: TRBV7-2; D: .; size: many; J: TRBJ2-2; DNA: TGTGCCAGCAGCTTAGCGGGGGGACGGGCCGGGGAGCTGTTTTTT; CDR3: CASSLAGGRAGELFF
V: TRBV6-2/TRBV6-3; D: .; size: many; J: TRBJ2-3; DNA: TGTGCCAGCAGTTACCTAGAACGGGAGTCGTACCTGGGAAAGGATACGCAGTATTTT; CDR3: CASSYLERESYLGKDTQYF
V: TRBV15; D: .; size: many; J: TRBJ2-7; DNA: TGTGCCACCAGTGTCCGGGACGTGAACGAGCAGTACTTC; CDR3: CATSVRDVNEQYF